The 22 T cell receptor beta chains in this list originate from one sample, sequenced in a study of regulatory T cells in long-lasting Graves disease. The time point was: persistent/refractory GD, antithyroid drugs over 5 years with positive TRAb. The TCR library used RNA extracted from PBMCs. Building of the TCR beta libraries involved iRepertoire HTBI primers and Arm-PCR of CDR3 regions. TCRdb recomputed calls from the multiplex PCR reads with MiXCR, one row per CDR3 protein. The repertoire holds 300,000 or so distinct CDR3 sequences, with around a fifth as singletons. The sequencing here drew on peripheral blood mononuclear cells (PBMCs), taken when the disease was refractory, from a patient treated with antithyroid drugs. These receptors were obtained from a female donor with Graves disease.

The chain is built from TRBV10-2 and TRBJ1-1; 7 nucleotides agree with TRBD1. The CDR3 length is 12 residues. J was trimmed by 7 bases and V by 8 bases; bases with no gene match: 7. Germline V gives CDR1 WSHSY, CDR2 SAAADI. CDR3 DNA: TGCGCCAGCCAAGACAGGGTTGGTGAAGCTTTCTTT. This sequence encodes CASQDRVGEAFF.

The sample holds many counts of this clonotype. The chain links TRBV12-3 or TRBV12-4 to TRBJ1-3, with D possibly matching TRBD1 (5 bases). With 7 bases removed from V and 0 bases from J, the gap between germline ends came to 13 bases. The length of the CDR3 is 15 residues. CDR3 bases: TGTGCCAGCAAGGCCAGGGACTACTCTGGAAACACCATATATTTT. Its protein product is CASKARDYSGNTIYF.

This clonotype has a handful of counts. The V gene is TRBV6-1, the J gene TRBJ1-2, with 10 bases matching TRBD1. Trimming removed 6 bases from V and 7 bases from J; junction bases left unmatched: 5. The CDR3 is made up of 13 amino acids. The germline gives CDR1 MNHNS, CDR2 SASEGT. The CDR3 here is CASRTGGEGGYTF. The DNA for the CDR3 is TGTGCCAGCAGGACAGGGGGCGAGGGTGGCTACACCTTC.

This chain links TRBV28 with TRBJ2-3, with 7 bases matching TRBD2. The germline V gene has CDR1 MDHEN and CDR2 SYDVKM. The CDR3 length is 16 residues. With V trimmed by 6 bases and J by 1 base, 10 bases remained unmatched. CDR3 DNA sequence: TGTGCCAGCAGCCGGACACTAGCGCCCCGCACAGATACGCAGTATTTT. It is translated as CASSRTLAPRTDTQYF.

This clonotype was seen repeatedly, ten times or more. The chain carries TRBV4-1 and TRBJ1-1; 8 positions agree with TRBD1. The CDR3 is 15 amino acids. The junction had 4 bases not matched to a gene; V was cut back by 3 bases and J by 1 base. Germline lookup yields CDR1 MGHRA and CDR2 YSYEKL. The DNA of the CDR3 is TGCGCCAGCAGCCACCTAGGGACAGGGAACACTGAAGCTTTCTTT. Protein: CASSHLGTGNTEAFF.

At least ten counts were recorded for this clonotype. The chain employs TRBV12-3 or TRBV12-4 and TRBJ1-1, with 8 bases aligning to TRBD1. The junction had 5 bases not matched to a gene; V was cut back by 6 bases and J by 2 bases. The CDR3 is 14 amino acids. Here the CDR3 reads CASRKGTGNTEAFF. Written as DNA, the CDR3 is TGTGCCAGCAGGAAAGGGACAGGCAACACTGAAGCTTTCTTT.

With regard to this clonotype: A much larger clonotype is one base distant, so this may be a read error. The chain couples TRBV2 to TRBJ2-7; 7 bases line up with TRBD1. This CDR3 comprises 14 residues. The V gene's germline CDR1 is SNHLY and CDR2 FYNNEI. CDR3 sequence (DNA): TGTGCCAGCAGTGGGACGACAGGGTTCTACGAGCGGTACTTC. It codes for CASSGTTGFYERYF.

This clonotype was counted between two and nine times. V and J are TRBV7-6 and TRBJ2-2; TRBD2 agrees at 14 bases. CDR3 length equals 16 residues. V dropped 5 bases and J dropped 5; count of bases not matched to a gene: 4. Per the germline V gene, CDR1 is SGHVS and CDR2 is FNYEAQ. CDR3 in amino acids: CASSLRTSGGTGELFF. The CDR3 DNA reads as TGTGCCAGCAGCCTTCGGACTAGCGGGGGGACCGGGGAGCTGTTTTTT. The full variable domain, its missing parts supplied by reference TRBV7-6 and TRBJ2-2, is GAGVSQSPRYKVTKRGQDVALRCDPISGHVSLYWYRQALGQGPEFLTYFNYEAQQDKSGLPNDRFSAERPEGSISTLTIQRTEQRDSAMYRCASSLRTSGGTGELFFGEGSRLTVL.

This clonotype has more than one count but fewer than ten. The CDR3 DNA reads as TGTGCCAGTACCCCCCGCAGGGGGCATACAACTAATGAAAAACTGTTTTTT. Translation gives CASTPRRGHTTNEKLFF. This chain uses TRBV19 with TRBJ1-4, with 8 bases lining up with TRBD1. CDR3 length equals 17 residues. Trimming removed 7 bases from V and 0 bases from J; junction bases left unmatched: 10. CDR1 LNHDA and CDR2 SQIVND come from the germline V gene (reference sequence).

The genes are TRBV6-1 and TRBJ1-1; D is ambiguous. Germline CDR1 reads MNHNS; CDR2 reads SASEGT. CDR3 length: 15 residues. Trimming stripped 8 bases from V and 0 bases from J, with 16 bases between. CDR3 amino acids: CASEDRRIMNTEAFF. As DNA, the CDR3 is TGTGCCAGCGAAGATCGACGGATCATGAACACTGAAGCTTTCTTT.

In its sample, this clonotype was seen many times. The chain recombines TRBV11-2 with TRBJ1-2; D is undetermined. V lost 3 bases and J lost 5, with 10 bases in between. Germline V gene data show CDR1 as SGHAT and CDR2 as FQNNGV. The CDR3 covers 13 residues. The DNA of the CDR3 is TGTGCCAGCAGCTTCCCGAATCCATATGGCTACACCTTC. This encodes CASSFPNPYGYTF.

The chain uses TRBV3-1 and TRBJ2-6; 8 nucleotides match TRBD1. Germline-derived CDR1 and CDR2 are LGHDT and YNNKEL (reference sequence). This CDR3 contains 18 residues. V trimming: 1 base; J trimming: 3 bases; junction bases outside the gene matches: 8. The chain's CDR3 is CASSQGTGRWNGANVLTF. As DNA, the CDR3 is TGTGCCAGCAGCCAAGGGACAGGGAGGTGGAATGGGGCCAACGTCCTGACTTTC.

This clonotype has ten or more counts. The chain recombines TRBV2 with TRBJ2-7, with 8 positions matching TRBD1. From germline, CDR1 is SNHLY and CDR2 FYNNEI. The CDR3 runs to 15 residues. V gave up 6 bases and J gave up 2 bases; unmatched junction bases: 9. CDR3 loop: CASSSDRVTTYEQYF. CDR3 bases: TGTGCCAGCAGCTCGGACAGGGTTACGACCTACGAGCAGTACTTC.

This clonotype was observed many times. The V gene is TRBV28, the J gene TRBJ2-7; tentatively, D is TRBD2 (5 bases). This CDR3 is built from 14 residues. The V end lost 4 bases, the J end lost 3 bases, and 13 bases lay between the germline ends. Germline assignment: CDR1 MDHEN and CDR2 SYDVKM. This CDR3 is CASSSWTSDYEQYF. CDR3 nucleotide sequence: TGTGCCAGCAGTTCGTGGACTTCGGACTACGAGCAGTACTTC.

In this sample, this clonotype turned up a few times. V and J are TRBV19 and TRBJ2-2; no firm D call. The CDR3 is 14 residues long. Trimming took off 7 bases at V and 2 bases at J, with 11 bases between the two ends. Germline V lookup: CDR1 LNHDA, CDR2 SQIVND (reference sequence). CDR3 residues: CASTVGPNTGELFF. CDR3 nucleotide sequence: TGTGCCAGTACAGTAGGGCCCAACACCGGGGAGCTGTTTTTT.

This clonotype was counted ten times or more. The chain couples TRBV9 to TRBJ2-7; TRBD1 or TRBD2 may be the D gene (5 bases each). The V end lost 0 bases, the J end lost 4 bases, and 17 bases lay between the germline ends. The germline V gene has CDR1 SGDLS and CDR2 YYNGEE. This CDR3 has 16 amino acids. The CDR3 DNA is TGTGCCAGCAGCGTAGCGGCAGGGTCGGGAAGGTACGAGCAGTACTTC. The encoded protein is CASSVAAGSGRYEQYF.

In this sample, this clonotype turned up many times. The chain combines TRBV19 with TRBJ1-4, with 8 bases lining up with TRBD1. J was trimmed by 0 bases and V by 4 bases; bases with no gene match: 10. The CDR3 is 18 amino acids. Germline CDR1 reads LNHDA; CDR2 reads SQIVND (reference sequence). CDR3 sequence reads: CASSTGQGGWATNEKLFF. CDR3 nucleotide sequence: TGTGCCAGTAGTACCGGACAGGGAGGGTGGGCAACTAATGAAAAACTGTTTTTT.

This clonotype was recorded a few times. This chain connects TRBV20-1 to TRBJ1-4; 9 bases match TRBD1. The CDR3 contains 13 residues. Germline lookup yields CDR1 DFQATT and CDR2 SNEGSKA (reference sequence). J gave up 6 bases and V 4 bases, and 3 bases lay outside the gene matches. The CDR3, as DNA: TGCAGTGCTAACAGGGGGCCGGATGAAAAACTGTTTTTT. Translation gives CSANRGPDEKLFF.

V and J are TRBV5-6 and TRBJ2-5; D unclear. V lost 0 bases, J lost 1 base, and 7 bases lay in between. Germline V gene sequence: CDR1 SGHDT, CDR2 YYEEEE. This CDR3 has 14 amino acids. CDR3 region: CASSLGTFQETQYF. CDR3 DNA: TGTGCCAGCAGCTTGGGAACCTTCCAAGAGACCCAGTACTTC.

There are a few counts of this clonotype. The chain is built from TRBV5-5 and TRBJ2-3; D ambiguous. V shed 2 bases and J shed 1 base, with 8 bases lying between them. This CDR3 comprises 14 residues. CDR1 SGHKS and CDR2 YYEKEE come from the germline V gene (reference sequence). The CDR3 loop reads CASSFAVGTDTQYF. The CDR3 DNA sequence: TGTGCCAGCAGCTTCGCGGTGGGCACAGATACGCAGTATTTT. Full variable domain (remainder filled in from reference TRBV5-5 and TRBJ2-3): DAGVTQSPTHLIKTRGQQVTLRCSPISGHKSVSWYQQVLGQGPQFIFQYYEKEERGRGNFPDRFSARQFPNYSSELNVNALLLGDSALYLCASSFAVGTDTQYFGPGTRLTVL.

The chain couples TRBV25-1 to TRBJ2-7, with no clear D. V was cut by 3 bases and J by 4 bases, with 13 bases left in between. Germline loops: CDR1 MGHDK, CDR2 SYGVNS. There are 14 residues in the CDR3. CDR3 residues: CASSDSIRAYEQYF. The CDR3 DNA is TGTGCCAGCAGTGATAGTATCCGGGCTTACGAGCAGTACTTC.

This clonotype was detected many times. This chain joins TRBV12-3 or TRBV12-4 and TRBJ1-4; D remains ambiguous. The CDR3 spans 15 residues. Trimming stripped 3 bases from V and 0 bases from J, with 8 bases between. The CDR3 DNA sequence: TGTGCCAGCAGTTTTACGGCAACAACTAATGAAAAACTGTTTTTT. It codes for CASSFTATTNEKLFF.